Below are 18 T cell receptor beta chains sequenced from a single sample in a study of identifying expanded T cells in peripheral blood. Assay used: immunoSEQ multiplex PCR; TCRdb lists only in-frame clones, some missing. The table has around 100,000 clones, about 91% seen once. Source material: blood. These receptors came from a person aged 18 to 69 in good health.

The chain employs TRBV6-5 and TRBJ1-2; TRBD1 agrees at 7 bases. The germline gives CDR1 MNHEY, CDR2 SVGAGI. V was pared by 3 bases and J by 7 bases, with 8 bases of the junction left unmatched. This CDR3 contains 14 residues. This CDR3 reads CASSYTGTVAGYTF. CDR3 coding DNA: TGTGCCAGCAGTTATACCGGGACAGTTGCTGGCTACACCTTC.

V is TRBV5-1 and J is TRBJ2-7; no firm D call. This CDR3 region has 15 residues. Trimming shortened V by 0 bases and J by 0 bases, and 10 bases separated the two germline ends. CDR1 SGHRS and CDR2 YFSETQ come from the germline V gene. The chain's CDR3 is CASSLGSLSSYEQYF. The CDR3 region has the DNA TGCGCCAGCAGCTTGGGGAGCTTAAGCTCCTACGAGCAGTACTTC.

The chain has TRBV11-1 and TRBJ2-3, with TRBD1 matching 9 bases. The CDR3 runs to 16 residues. The V gene's germline CDR1 is SGHAT and CDR2 FQDESV (reference sequence). J was trimmed by 5 bases and V by 5 bases; bases with no gene match: 11. The CDR3 region has the DNA TGTGCCAGCAGCGGTACAGGGGGCGCGTTTGGAGATACGCAGTATTTT. Translating it yields CASSGTGGAFGDTQYF.

The genes are TRBV27 and TRBJ1-5; D may be TRBD1 (5 bases). Deletions cut 2 bases from V and 9 bases from J, with 14 bases between. From germline, CDR1 is MNHEY and CDR2 SMNVEV (reference sequence). This CDR3 region has 14 residues. CDR3 amino acids: CASSLLAGGWPQHF. In nucleotides, the CDR3 is TGTGCCAGCAGTTTACTGGCGGGGGGATGGCCCCAGCATTTT.

The rearrangement uses TRBV11-2 and TRBJ2-3; 13 bases agree with TRBD2. The CDR3 has 17 amino acids. With V trimmed by 6 bases and J by 0 bases, 6 bases remained unmatched. Germline CDR1 is SGHAT and CDR2 is FQNNGV. The CDR3 here is CASRRTSGGSSTDTQYF. For the CDR3, the DNA is TGTGCCAGCAGGAGGACTAGCGGGGGAAGCAGCACAGATACGCAGTATTTT.

The genes are TRBV30 and TRBJ1-1; TRBD1 might be the D (6 bases). With 2 bases removed from V and 4 bases from J, the gap between germline ends came to 14 bases. Germline CDR1 reads GTSNPN; CDR2 reads SVGIG (reference sequence). The CDR3 contains 14 residues. The CDR3 region is CAWSWTVFGTEAFF. The CDR3 DNA follows: TGTGCCTGGAGTTGGACAGTCTTCGGCACTGAAGCTTTCTTT. Together with reference TRBV30 and TRBJ1-1, the CDR3 gives the full variable domain: SQTIHQWPATLVQPVGSPLSLECTVEGTSNPNLYWYRQAAGRGLQLLFYSVGIGQISSEVPQNLSASRPQDRQFILSSKKLLLSDSGFYLCAWSWTVFGTEAFFGQGTRLTVV.

The chain has TRBV2 and TRBJ2-5; perhaps TRBD1 as D (5 bases). Germline V gene data show CDR1 as SNHLY and CDR2 as FYNNEI. This CDR3 spans 16 amino acids. V was pared by 2 bases and J by 4 bases, with 17 bases between. The CDR3 spells CASSEFGRARGETQYF. The DNA for the CDR3 is TGTGCCAGCAGTGAATTCGGCAGGGCAAGAGGAGAGACCCAGTACTTC. Full variable domain (missing parts from reference TRBV2 and TRBJ2-5): EPEVTQTPSHQVTQMGQEVILRCVPISNHLYFYWYRQILGQKVEFLVSFYNNEISEKSEIFDDQFSVERPDGSNFTLKIRSTKLEDSAMYFCASSEFGRARGETQYFGPGTRLLVL.

This clone was seen a handful of times. The chain joins TRBV19 to TRBJ1-2, with a weak D call TRBD1 (6 bases). The germline gives CDR1 LNHDA, CDR2 SQIVND (reference sequence). CDR3 length: 14 residues. Trimming left V 4 bases short and J 4 bases short, with 13 bases between. The CDR3 DNA follows: TGTGCCAGTAGTACCCCAGGGGCGACCTATGGCTACACCTTC. Encoded protein: CASSTPGATYGYTF.

V usage is TRBV28 and J usage is TRBJ2-5, with 10 bases lining up with TRBD1. The length of the CDR3 is 15 residues. In germline, CDR1 is MDHEN, CDR2 SYDVKM. Trimming took 1 base from V and 4 from J; bases not matched to a gene: 3. The CDR3 sequence is CASSLFDRGRETQYF. DNA of the CDR3: TGTGCCAGCAGTTTATTCGACAGGGGGCGAGAGACCCAGTACTTC.

V and J are TRBV29-1 and TRBJ1-3; D gene ambiguous. V was trimmed by 4 bases and J by 0 bases, leaving 10 bases between them. This CDR3 is 14 amino acids long. Germline V gene data show CDR1 as SQVTM and CDR2 as ANQGSEA. The CDR3 sequence: CSVVGSNSGNTIYF. The CDR3 DNA reads as TGCAGCGTTGTAGGCAGTAACTCTGGAAACACCATATATTTT.

On this clone: A junction boundary mismatches the germline segment, possibly from a read error. The genes are TRBV10-3 and TRBJ1-1; the D is unclear. Germline CDR1 ENHRY, CDR2 SYGVKD. The CDR3 contains 12 residues. DNA of the CDR3: TGTGCCATCAGTGACACCCCGCCCGAAACCACCTTT. Protein sequence: CAISDTPPETTF.

V is TRBV7-3 and J is TRBJ1-1; unclear D gene. The germline V gene has CDR1 SGHTA and CDR2 FQGTGA. CDR3 length: 13 amino acids. Trimming cost V 5 bases and J 0 bases, with 7 bases left between them. CDR3 DNA sequence: TGTGCCAGCAGCACTCAGGTGAACACTGAAGCTTTCTTT. Amino acids: CASSTQVNTEAFF.

The chain recombines TRBV7-2 with TRBJ2-1; no firm D call. Germline lookup yields CDR1 SGHTA and CDR2 FQGNSA. Trimming removed 1 base at V and 5 bases at J, with 9 bases between. The CDR3 has 14 amino acids. In DNA form, the CDR3 reads TGTGCCAGCAGCTTAGTGAAAAGGGACAATGAGCAGTTCTTC. Encoded protein: CASSLVKRDNEQFF.

The V and J genes are TRBV14 and TRBJ2-7, with TRBD1 as a possible D gene (6 bases). Germline V CDR1 and CDR2: SGHDN, FVKESK. V gave up 1 base and J gave up 13 bases, with 20 bases separating them. This CDR3 has 14 residues. Written as DNA, the CDR3 is TGTGCCAGCAGCCAAGTGGACAGCTCCTACGAGCGCTACTTC. It specifies CASSQVDSSYERYF.

The chain carries TRBV7-2 and TRBJ1-5; 9 bases are a match to TRBD1. This CDR3 has 17 residues. The germline V gene encodes CDR1 SGHTA and CDR2 FQGNSA. Trimming at V came to 1 base and at J to 5 bases, leaving 9 bases not matched to a gene. CDR3 in DNA: TGTGCCAGCAGCTTAGTTGGGGGACAGGGTAATTATCAGCCCCAGCATTTT. Amino acid sequence: CASSLVGGQGNYQPQHF.

This chain links TRBV5-6 with TRBJ1-5, with D perhaps matching TRBD1 (5 bases). The length of the CDR3 is 16 residues. V lost 3 bases to trimming and J lost 4 bases, with 17 bases between them. Germline V gene sequence: CDR1 SGHDT, CDR2 YYEEEE. The CDR3 nucleotides read TGTGCCAGCAGCTCGTCCAACTTGTGGGGGAATCAGCCCCAGCATTTT. Encoded protein: CASSSSNLWGNQPQHF. Complete variable domain (other parts from reference TRBV5-6 and TRBJ1-5): DAGVTQSPTHLIKTRGQQVTLRCSPKSGHDTVSWYQQALGQGPQFIFQYYEEEERQRGNFPDRFSGHQFPNYSSELNVNALLLGDSALYLCASSSSNLWGNQPQHFGDGTRLSIL.

V is TRBV19 and J is TRBJ2-4, with 7 bases identical to TRBD1. CDR1 and CDR2 from the germline V gene are LNHDA and SQIVND (reference sequence). This CDR3 contains 16 residues. V shed 5 bases, J shed 0 bases, and the junction held 7 bases outside the gene matches. The CDR3 sequence is CASSATGVIAKNIQYF. CDR3 nucleotide sequence: TGTGCCAGTAGTGCAACAGGGGTCATAGCCAAAAACATTCAGTACTTC.

V usage is TRBV6-5 and J usage is TRBJ2-1; unclear D gene. This CDR3 has 14 residues. Trimming removed 4 bases at V and 5 bases at J, with 12 bases between. Germline loops: CDR1 MNHEY, CDR2 SVGAGI. The CDR3 DNA sequence: TGTGCCAGCAGTTCGGCTTTGTCAGACAATGAGCAGTTCTTC. It translates to CASSSALSDNEQFF.